Presented here are 25 T cell receptor beta chains from one specimen sequenced in a study of a mutant IDH1 vaccine in newly diagnosed glioma (dated by TCRdb to about 2021). These receptors' antigens are unknown. The time point label, as the study defines it: week 47, end of study. Each vaccine dose, consisting of 300 ug of a 20-mer mutant IDH1 peptide in Montanide, was administered subcutaneously with topical imiquimod. Library preparation used the immunoSEQ multiplex PCR assay. TCRdb limited this immuneACCESS table to in-frame rearrangements with V and J called. A share of clones is missing; checked studies link under half to unresolved V genes, and the rest is unexplained. Counted in this sample were about 56,000 clones; around 75% of them appeared once. The ten largest clones represent roughly 5.3% of the sample. The source was PBMCs, collected from a glioma patient whose treatment included an IDH1 peptide vaccine. All receptors come from a middle-aged man with glioma.

The count of this clone is one. The chain has TRBV11-2 and TRBJ2-4, with 7 bases aligning to TRBD1. The CDR3 totals 13 residues. Trimming cost V 0 bases and J 9 bases; bases outside gene matches: 2. Germline V lookup: CDR1 SGHAT, CDR2 FQNNGV. The CDR3 protein is CASSLDRGSIQYF. Here the CDR3 DNA reads TGTGCCAGCAGCTTAGACAGGGGGAGCATTCAGTACTTC.

The chain couples TRBV14 to TRBJ1-5, with D perhaps TRBD1 (5 bases). Germline CDR1 reads SGHDN; CDR2 reads FVKESK. The CDR3 length is 14 residues. Trimming pared 1 base from V and 11 bases from J, leaving 15 bases between. The CDR3 DNA reads TGTGCCAGCAGCCAAGGTGGGGGGATCATTACCCAGCATTTT. Translation: CASSQGGGIITQHF. Drawing the rest from reference TRBV14 and TRBJ1-5, the complete variable domain is EAGVTQFPSHSVIEKGQTVTLRCDPISGHDNLYWYRRVMGKEIKFLLHFVKESKQDESGMPNNRFLAERTGGTYSTLKVQPAELEDSGVYFCASSQGGGIITQHFGDGTRLSIL.

About this clone: Additional DNA sequences in this sample encode the identical CDR3. This chain links TRBV6-5 with TRBJ1-5, with 7 nucleotides matching TRBD1. CDR1 is MNHEY, CDR2 SVGAGI, per germline. The CDR3 covers 15 residues. The V gene end was trimmed by 6 bases and the J gene end by 1 base; junction bases not matched to a gene: 6. The CDR3 DNA sequence: TGTGCCAGCAGCCGACAGGGTGGGAGCAATCAGCCCCAGCATTTT. It is translated as CASSRQGGSNQPQHF.

This clone was seen only a few times. The chain combines TRBV7-8 with TRBJ2-1; D is possibly TRBD1 (5 bases). The CDR3 spans 15 residues. The V end lost 7 bases, the J end lost 1 base, and 14 bases lay between the germline ends. Per the germline V gene, CDR1 is SGHVS and CDR2 is FQNEAQ. This CDR3 reads CASIQAGRSYNEQFF. The CDR3 DNA is TGTGCCAGCATTCAGGCAGGGCGGTCCTACAATGAGCAGTTCTTC.

CDR3 loop: CASSPFDRSEQYF. The DNA for the CDR3 is TGTGCCAGCAGCCCCTTTGACAGAAGCGAGCAGTACTTC. The genes are TRBV6-6 and TRBJ2-7; the D gene is possibly TRBD1 (5 bases). CDR3 length: 13 amino acids. Germline CDR1 reads MNHNY; CDR2 reads SVGAGI (reference sequence). Trimming cost V 6 bases and J 6 bases, with 15 bases left between them.

The rearrangement uses TRBV11-2 and TRBJ2-7; D is uncertain. CDR1 is SGHAT, CDR2 FQNNGV, per germline. CDR3 length: 13 amino acids. Trimming removed 0 bases from V and 4 bases from J, with 7 bases in between. The DNA of the CDR3 is TGTGCCAGCAGCTTAGACTGGTTATACGAGCAGTACTTC. It encodes CASSLDWLYEQYF.

V gene TRBV9 combines with J gene TRBJ1-5; no reliable D call. With 1 base removed from V and 5 bases from J, the gap between germline ends came to 13 bases. The germline V gene has CDR1 SGDLS and CDR2 YYNGEE. This CDR3 is 15 amino acids long. The CDR3 sequence is CASSVSGNSDQPQHF. In DNA, the CDR3 is TGTGCCAGCAGCGTATCAGGAAACTCTGATCAGCCCCAGCATTTT.

The chain carries TRBV4-3 and TRBJ2-7; TRBD1 aligns across 10 bases. The germline gives CDR1 LGHNA, CDR2 YSLEER. V gave up 5 bases and J gave up 0 bases; unmatched junction bases: 7. The length of the CDR3 is 16 residues. For the CDR3, the DNA is TGCGCCAGCAGCGGGGGGACAGGGGAGGCCTCCTACGAGCAGTACTTC. Its translation is CASSGGTGEASYEQYF.

The rearrangement links TRBV5-1 to TRBJ2-5, with D perhaps matching TRBD1 or TRBD2 (5 bases each). This CDR3 has 16 residues. V lost 0 bases, J lost 5 bases, and 17 bases lay in between. Germline lookup yields CDR1 SGHRS and CDR2 YFSETQ. In DNA, the CDR3 is TGCGCCAGCAGCTTGGAGGGGACCCCCAGCCAGGAGACCCAGTACTTC. Its translation: CASSLEGTPSQETQYF.

This clone was seen only once. This chain uses TRBV5-1 with TRBJ2-2; D might be TRBD1 (6 bases). V was cut by 0 bases and J by 11 bases, with 11 bases left in between. The length of the CDR3 is 13 residues. Germline V gene lookup returns CDR1 SGHRS and CDR2 YFSETQ. In DNA form, the CDR3 reads TGCGCCAGCAGCTTGGATACAGGGAGAGAGCTGTTTTTT. This codes for CASSLDTGRELFF. Full variable domain (remainder filled in from reference TRBV5-1 and TRBJ2-2): KAGVTQTPRYLIKTRGQQVTLSCSPISGHRSVSWYQQTPGQGLQFLFEYFSETQRNKGNFPGRFSGRQFSNSRSEMNVSTLELGDSALYLCASSLDTGRELFFGEGSRLTVL.

This clone showed up just a few times. CDR3 amino acids: CASSIGSNTEAFF. The DNA of the CDR3 is TGTGCCAGTAGTATCGGTTCTAACACTGAAGCTTTCTTT. The chain combines TRBV19 with TRBJ1-1; D unresolved. The CDR3 loop spans 13 amino acids. Germline V gene sequence: CDR1 LNHDA, CDR2 SQIVND (reference sequence). V was cut by 3 bases and J by 2 bases, with 7 bases left in between.

This chain uses TRBV5-1 with TRBJ1-1, with TRBD1 as a possible D gene (5 bases). CDR1 and CDR2 from the germline V gene are SGHRS and YFSETQ. The CDR3 spans 15 residues. Trimming took off 0 bases at V and 4 bases at J, with 13 bases between the two ends. In nucleotides, the CDR3 is TGCGCCAGCAGCTTGGGTCAGTGGGGGGTCACTGAAGCTTTCTTT. Amino acids: CASSLGQWGVTEAFF.

The CDR3 protein is CASRTGDGTGELFF. The CDR3 DNA reads TGTGCCAGCAGGACAGGAGATGGGACCGGGGAGCTGTTTTTT. V is TRBV2 and J is TRBJ2-2, with D tentatively TRBD1 (6 bases). The CDR3 is 14 amino acids. CDR1 is SNHLY and CDR2 is FYNNEI in the germline V gene. Trimming cost V 6 bases and J 5 bases, with 13 bases left between them.

DNA of the CDR3: TGTGCCAGCGGGAAGGGGGCGCAAGGCGAGCAGTACTTC. Encoded protein: CASGKGAQGEQYF. This chain joins TRBV2 and TRBJ2-7; 7 nucleotides match TRBD1. Per germline, CDR1 SNHLY and CDR2 FYNNEI. Unmatched junction bases numbered 10, after V lost 8 bases and J lost 6 bases. This CDR3 spans 13 amino acids.

The chain joins TRBV7-9 to TRBJ1-2; 9 bases are shared with TRBD1. After removal of 7 bases from V and 5 bases from J, the junction contained 8 bases not matched to a gene. The CDR3 covers 14 residues. Germline CDR1 reads SEHNR; CDR2 reads FQNEAQ (reference sequence). The chain's CDR3 is CASTLGQGVYGYTF. CDR3 coding DNA: TGTGCCAGCACCCTGGGACAGGGTGTATATGGCTACACCTTC.

CDR3 amino acids: CAWTPVPLLDGYTF. As DNA, the CDR3 is TGTGCCTGGACCCCTGTGCCCCTGTTGGATGGCTACACCTTC. This chain connects TRBV30 to TRBJ1-2; D uncertain. CDR1 is GTSNPN and CDR2 is SVGIG in the germline V gene (reference sequence). Trimming shortened V by 4 bases and J by 6 bases, and 18 bases separated the two germline ends. CDR3 size: 14 residues. Based on the CDR3 plus reference TRBV30 and TRBJ1-2, the full variable domain is SQTIHQWPATLVQPVGSPLSLECTVEGTSNPNLYWYRQAAGRGLQLLFYSVGIGQISSEVPQNLSASRPQDRQFILSSKKLLLSDSGFYLCAWTPVPLLDGYTFGSGTRLTVV.

This chain's CDR3 is CASSVGWVAGFTGELFF. CDR3 DNA sequence: TGTGCCAGCAGCGTAGGGTGGGTAGCGGGGTTCACCGGGGAGCTGTTTTTT. V usage is TRBV9 and J usage is TRBJ2-2, with 8 bases fitting TRBD2. The V segment lost 0 bases and the J segment 4 bases; nucleotides outside the gene matches: 8. This CDR3 contains 17 residues. The germline CDR1 and CDR2 sequences are SGDLS and YYNGEE. Drawing the rest from reference TRBV9 and TRBJ2-2, the complete variable domain is DSGVTQTPKHLITATGQRVTLRCSPRSGDLSVYWYQQSLDQGLQFLIQYYNGEERAKGNILERFSAQQFPDLHSELNLSSLELGDSALYFCASSVGWVAGFTGELFFGEGSRLTVL.

The chain recombines TRBV5-5 with TRBJ1-1, with TRBD1 identical over 8 bases. The CDR3 is 14 amino acids. Germline CDR1 SGHKS, CDR2 YYEKEE (reference sequence). V shed 4 bases, J shed 1 base, and the junction held 3 bases outside the gene matches. CDR3 sequence: CASSPRGRNTEAFF. Here the CDR3 DNA reads TGTGCCAGCAGCCCCAGGGGGCGGAACACTGAAGCTTTCTTT.

As DNA, the CDR3 is TGTGCCTGGAGTCTGCAGGGCTCTGGCTACACCTTC. The encoded protein is CAWSLQGSGYTF. This chain connects TRBV30 to TRBJ1-2; possible D gene TRBD1, 5 bases. The germline V and J ends were trimmed by 2 bases and 7 bases, with 11 bases remaining between them. Germline V CDR1 and CDR2: GTSNPN, SVGIG (reference sequence). The CDR3 loop spans 12 amino acids.

This chain joins TRBV5-1 and TRBJ1-2; D is perhaps TRBD1 (5 bases). V gave up 5 bases and J gave up 4 bases, with 21 bases separating them. The CDR3 consists of 16 residues. Germline CDR1 is SGHRS and CDR2 is YFSETQ. The DNA of the CDR3 is TGCGCCAGCAGGGTGAGAGAGGGACCGGTGGGCTATGGCTACACCTTC. Its protein is CASRVREGPVGYGYTF.

The chain has TRBV19 and TRBJ2-6; D could derive from TRBD1 or TRBD2 (7 bases each). The CDR3 totals 19 residues. CDR1 LNHDA and CDR2 SQIVND come from the germline V gene (reference sequence). V was pared by 5 bases and J by 0 bases, with 20 bases between. The chain's CDR3 is CASSLQGGFFGSGANVLTF. As DNA, the CDR3 is TGTGCCAGTAGTCTCCAGGGGGGGTTTTTTGGCTCTGGGGCCAACGTCCTGACTTTC.

This clone appeared once. The chain carries TRBV9 and TRBJ1-4, with TRBD1 matching over 7 bases. The CDR3 runs 15 residues. CDR1 and CDR2 (germline): SGDLS, YYNGEE. The V gene end was trimmed by 2 bases and the J gene end by 7 bases; junction bases not matched to a gene: 8. CDR3 sequence reads: CASSVRGARSEKLFF. The DNA of the CDR3 is TGTGCCAGCAGCGTCAGGGGGGCCAGAAGTGAAAAACTGTTTTTT. Filled out from reference TRBV9 and TRBJ1-4, the complete variable domain reads DSGVTQTPKHLITATGQRVTLRCSPRSGDLSVYWYQQSLDQGLQFLIQYYNGEERAKGNILERFSAQQFPDLHSELNLSSLELGDSALYFCASSVRGARSEKLFFGSGTQLSVL.

The rearrangement joins TRBV18 to TRBJ1-1; D unresolved. CDR1 is KGHSH and CDR2 is LQKENI in the germline V gene. The CDR3 spans 14 residues. The ends were cut back, 2 bases at V and 4 bases at J, with 11 bases in the middle. Here the CDR3 DNA reads TGTGCCAGCTCACCAAATCTCGATGGCACTGAAGCTTTCTTT. Translated: CASSPNLDGTEAFF.

The chain employs TRBV6-5 and TRBJ1-6, with 9 bases identical to TRBD1. The V segment lost 6 bases and the J segment 7 bases; nucleotides outside the gene matches: 4. The CDR3 runs 14 residues. CDR1 is MNHEY and CDR2 is SVGAGI in the germline V gene. The CDR3 reads CASRPGTGNSPLHF. The CDR3 bases are TGTGCCAGCAGACCAGGGACAGGGAATTCACCCCTCCACTTT.

This clone is medium-sized within its sample. The rearrangement joins TRBV19 to TRBJ2-4, with 8 bases identical to TRBD2. Germline V gene lookup returns CDR1 LNHDA and CDR2 SQIVND (reference sequence). Germline trimming cut 9 bases from V and 1 base from J; bases unmatched to any gene: 11. The length of the CDR3 is 16 residues. For the CDR3, the DNA is TGTGCCAGCAGAGGTGTAGGCGGGGGGGCCAAAAACATTCAGTACTTC. This codes for CASRGVGGGAKNIQYF.